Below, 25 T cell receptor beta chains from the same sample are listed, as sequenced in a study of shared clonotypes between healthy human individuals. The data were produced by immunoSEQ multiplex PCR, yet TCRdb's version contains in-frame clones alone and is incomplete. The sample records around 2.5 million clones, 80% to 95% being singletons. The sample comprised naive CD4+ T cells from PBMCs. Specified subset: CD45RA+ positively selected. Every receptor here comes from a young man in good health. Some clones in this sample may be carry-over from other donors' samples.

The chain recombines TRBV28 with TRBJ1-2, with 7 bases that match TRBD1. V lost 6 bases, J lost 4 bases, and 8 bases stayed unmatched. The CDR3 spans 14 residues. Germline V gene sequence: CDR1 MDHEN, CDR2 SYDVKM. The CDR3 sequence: CASRIPQGPYGYTF. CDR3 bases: TGTGCCAGCAGAATTCCACAGGGGCCCTATGGCTACACCTTC.

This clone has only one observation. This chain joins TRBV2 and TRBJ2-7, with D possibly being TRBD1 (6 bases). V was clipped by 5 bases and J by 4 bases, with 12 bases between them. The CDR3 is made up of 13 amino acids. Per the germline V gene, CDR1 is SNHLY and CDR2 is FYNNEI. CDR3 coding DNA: TGTGCCAGCAGTCAGATACAGGGATACGAGCAGTACTTC. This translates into CASSQIQGYEQYF.

The CDR3 sequence: CASSVVMNTEAFF. DNA of the CDR3: TGTGCCAGCAGTGTCGTTATGAACACTGAAGCTTTCTTT. The rearrangement joins TRBV2 to TRBJ1-1; D not resolved. The germline V gene encodes CDR1 SNHLY and CDR2 FYNNEI. This CDR3 comprises 13 residues. Trimming removed 4 bases from V and 0 bases from J, with 6 bases in between.

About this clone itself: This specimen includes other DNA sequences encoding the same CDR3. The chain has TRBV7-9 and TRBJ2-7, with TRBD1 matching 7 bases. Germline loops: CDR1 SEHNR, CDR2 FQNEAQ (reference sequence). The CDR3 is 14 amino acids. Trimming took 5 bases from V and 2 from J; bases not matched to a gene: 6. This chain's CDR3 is CASSPRDSTYEQYF. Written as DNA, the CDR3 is TGTGCCAGCAGCCCCCGGGACAGTACCTACGAGCAGTACTTC.

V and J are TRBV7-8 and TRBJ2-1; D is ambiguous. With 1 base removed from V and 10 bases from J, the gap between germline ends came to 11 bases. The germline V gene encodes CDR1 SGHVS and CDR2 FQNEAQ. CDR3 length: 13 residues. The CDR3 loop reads CASSLGLRGEQFF. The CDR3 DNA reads TGTGCCAGCAGCTTAGGTTTACGTGGGGAGCAGTTCTTC.

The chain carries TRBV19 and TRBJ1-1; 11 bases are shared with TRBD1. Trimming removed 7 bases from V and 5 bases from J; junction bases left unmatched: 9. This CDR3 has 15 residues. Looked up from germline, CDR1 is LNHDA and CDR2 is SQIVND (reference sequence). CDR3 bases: TGTGCCAGTACTCTGGACAGGGGGCAGCGGACTGAAGCTTTCTTT. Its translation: CASTLDRGQRTEAFF. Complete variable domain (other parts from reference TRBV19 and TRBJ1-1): DGGITQSPKYLFRKEGQNVTLSCEQNLNHDAMYWYRQDPGQGLRLIYYSQIVNDFQKGDIAEGYSVSREKKESFPLTVTSAQKNPTAFYLCASTLDRGQRTEAFFGQGTRLTVV.

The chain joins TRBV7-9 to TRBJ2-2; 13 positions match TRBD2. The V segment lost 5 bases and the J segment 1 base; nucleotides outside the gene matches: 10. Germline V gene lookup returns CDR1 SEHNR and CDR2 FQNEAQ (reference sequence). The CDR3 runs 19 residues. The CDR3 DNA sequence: TGTGCCAGCAGCCAACTAGCGGGAGGGCCGCCGGGGAACACCGGGGAGCTGTTTTTT. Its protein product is CASSQLAGGPPGNTGELFF. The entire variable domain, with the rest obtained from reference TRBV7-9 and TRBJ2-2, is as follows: DTGVSQNPRHKITKRGQNVTFRCDPISEHNRLYWYRQTLGQGPEFLTYFQNEAQLEKSRLLSDRFSAERPKGSFSTLEIQRTEQGDSAMYLCASSQLAGGPPGNTGELFFGEGSRLTVL.

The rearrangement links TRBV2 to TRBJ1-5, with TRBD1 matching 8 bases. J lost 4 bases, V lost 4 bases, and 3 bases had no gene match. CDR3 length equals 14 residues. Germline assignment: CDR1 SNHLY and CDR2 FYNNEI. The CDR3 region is CASSGDRTNQPQHF. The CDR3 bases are TGTGCCAGCAGTGGGGACAGGACGAATCAGCCCCAGCATTTT.

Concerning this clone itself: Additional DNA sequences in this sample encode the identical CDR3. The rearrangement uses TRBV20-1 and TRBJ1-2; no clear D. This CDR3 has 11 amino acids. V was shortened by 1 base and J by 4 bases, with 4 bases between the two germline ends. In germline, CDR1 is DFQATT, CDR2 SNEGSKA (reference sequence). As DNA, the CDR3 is TGCAGTGCTAGAGGGGGCTATGGCTACACCTTC. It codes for CSARGGYGYTF.

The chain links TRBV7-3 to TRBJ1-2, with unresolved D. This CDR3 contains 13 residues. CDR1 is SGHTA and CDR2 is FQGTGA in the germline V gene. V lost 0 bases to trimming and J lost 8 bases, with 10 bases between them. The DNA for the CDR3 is TGTGCCAGCAGCTTAACCCCCGGGGAGGGCTACACCTTC. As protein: CASSLTPGEGYTF.

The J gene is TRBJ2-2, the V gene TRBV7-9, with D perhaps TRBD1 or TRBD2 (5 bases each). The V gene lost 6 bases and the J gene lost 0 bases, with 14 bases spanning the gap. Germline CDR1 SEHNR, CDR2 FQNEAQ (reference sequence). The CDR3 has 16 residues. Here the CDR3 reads CASRPRDRPNTGELFF. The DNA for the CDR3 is TGTGCCAGCAGACCAAGGGACCGCCCGAACACCGGGGAGCTGTTTTTT.

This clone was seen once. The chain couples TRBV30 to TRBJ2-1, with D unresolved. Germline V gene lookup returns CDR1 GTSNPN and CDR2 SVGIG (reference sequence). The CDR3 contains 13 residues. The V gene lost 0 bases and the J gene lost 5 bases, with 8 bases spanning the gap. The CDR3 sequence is CAWSVYRDNEQFF. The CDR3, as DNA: TGTGCCTGGAGTGTATACAGAGACAATGAGCAGTTCTTC. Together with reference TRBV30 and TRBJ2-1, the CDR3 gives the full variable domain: SQTIHQWPATLVQPVGSPLSLECTVEGTSNPNLYWYRQAAGRGLQLLFYSVGIGQISSEVPQNLSASRPQDRQFILSSKKLLLSDSGFYLCAWSVYRDNEQFFGPGTRLTVL.

CDR3 region: CASSPRGGTQSYEQYF. CDR3 bases: TGTGCCAGCAGCCCAAGGGGGGGGACCCAATCCTACGAGCAGTACTTC. V is TRBV7-2 and J is TRBJ2-7; D is possibly TRBD2 (7 bases). V lost 5 bases to trimming and J lost 1 base, with 18 bases between them. Germline V gene lookup returns CDR1 SGHTA and CDR2 FQGNSA. The CDR3 length is 16 residues.

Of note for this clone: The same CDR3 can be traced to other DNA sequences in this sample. CDR3 protein: CASSPRQGDTGELFF. CDR3 DNA: TGTGCCAGCTCACCCAGACAGGGGGATACCGGGGAGCTGTTTTTT. The chain employs TRBV18 and TRBJ2-2; 9 positions match TRBD1. The CDR3 has 15 amino acids. The V gene's germline CDR1 is KGHSH and CDR2 LQKENI. Trimming at V came to 3 bases and at J to 5 bases, leaving 4 bases not matched to a gene.

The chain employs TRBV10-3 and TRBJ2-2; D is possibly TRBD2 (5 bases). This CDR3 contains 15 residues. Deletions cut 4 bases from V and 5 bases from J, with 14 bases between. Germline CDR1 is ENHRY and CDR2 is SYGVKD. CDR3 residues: CAISARPGDTGELFF. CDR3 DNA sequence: TGTGCCATCAGTGCTAGGCCCGGGGATACCGGGGAGCTGTTTTTT.

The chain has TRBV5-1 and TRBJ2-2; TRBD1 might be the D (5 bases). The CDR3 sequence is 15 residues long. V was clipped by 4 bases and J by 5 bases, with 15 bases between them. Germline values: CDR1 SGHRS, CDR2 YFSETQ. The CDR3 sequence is CASSPRVGRTGELFF. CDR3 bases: TGCGCCAGCAGCCCCAGGGTTGGGCGGACCGGGGAGCTGTTTTTT.

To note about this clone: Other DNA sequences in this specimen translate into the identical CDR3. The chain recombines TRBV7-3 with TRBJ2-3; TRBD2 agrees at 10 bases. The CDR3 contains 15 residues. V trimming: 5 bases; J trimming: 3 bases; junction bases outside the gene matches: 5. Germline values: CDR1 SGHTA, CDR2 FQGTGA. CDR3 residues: CASSPGLAATDTQYF. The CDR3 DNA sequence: TGTGCCAGCAGCCCTGGACTAGCGGCAACAGATACGCAGTATTTT.

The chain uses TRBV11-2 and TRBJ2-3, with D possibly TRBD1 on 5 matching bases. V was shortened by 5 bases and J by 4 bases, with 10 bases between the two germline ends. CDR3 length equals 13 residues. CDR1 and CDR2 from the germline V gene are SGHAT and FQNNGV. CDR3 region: CASSLPRADTQYF. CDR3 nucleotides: TGTGCCAGCAGCCTCCCCAGGGCAGATACGCAGTATTTT.

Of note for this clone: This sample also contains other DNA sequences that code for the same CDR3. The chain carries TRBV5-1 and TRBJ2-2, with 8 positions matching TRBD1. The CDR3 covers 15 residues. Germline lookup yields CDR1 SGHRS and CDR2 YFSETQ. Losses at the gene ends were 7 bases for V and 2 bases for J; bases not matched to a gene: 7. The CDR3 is CASRSDRGNTGELFF. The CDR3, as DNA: TGCGCCAGCCGTTCCGACAGGGGAAACACCGGGGAGCTGTTTTTT.

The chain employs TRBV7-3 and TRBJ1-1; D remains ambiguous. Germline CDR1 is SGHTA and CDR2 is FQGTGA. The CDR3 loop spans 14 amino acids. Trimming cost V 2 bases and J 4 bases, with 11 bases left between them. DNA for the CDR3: TGTGCCAGCAGCTTAGCCCCACCGAGCACTGAAGCTTTCTTT. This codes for CASSLAPPSTEAFF. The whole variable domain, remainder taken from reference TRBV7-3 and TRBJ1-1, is GAGVSQTPSNKVTEKGKYVELRCDPISGHTALYWYRQSLGQGPEFLIYFQGTGAADDSGLPNDRFFAVRPEGSVSTLKIQRTERGDSAVYLCASSLAPPSTEAFFGQGTRLTVV.

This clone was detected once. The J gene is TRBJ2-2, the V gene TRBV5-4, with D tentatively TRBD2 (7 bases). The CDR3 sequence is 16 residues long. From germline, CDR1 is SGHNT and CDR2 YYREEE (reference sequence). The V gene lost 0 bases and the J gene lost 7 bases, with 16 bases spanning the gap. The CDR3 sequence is CASSLGGGGHGGELFF. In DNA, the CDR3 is TGTGCCAGCAGCTTGGGAGGCGGGGGCCATGGCGGGGAGCTGTTTTTT.

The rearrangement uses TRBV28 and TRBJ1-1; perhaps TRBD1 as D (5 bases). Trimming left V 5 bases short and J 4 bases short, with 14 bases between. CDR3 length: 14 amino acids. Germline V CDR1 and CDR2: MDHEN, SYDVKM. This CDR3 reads CASSQGAGPTEAFF. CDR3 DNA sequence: TGTGCCAGCAGTCAGGGAGCCGGGCCCACTGAAGCTTTCTTT. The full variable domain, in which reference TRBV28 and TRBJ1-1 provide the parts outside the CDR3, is DVKVTQSSRYLVKRTGEKVFLECVQDMDHENMFWYRQDPGLGLRLIYFSYDVKMKEKGDIPEGYSVSREKKERFSLILESASTNQTSMYLCASSQGAGPTEAFFGQGTRLTVV.

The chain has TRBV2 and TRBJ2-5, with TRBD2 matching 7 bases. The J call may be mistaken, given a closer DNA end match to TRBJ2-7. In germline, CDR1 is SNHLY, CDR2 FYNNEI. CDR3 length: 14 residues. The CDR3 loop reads CASSVAREPYEQYF. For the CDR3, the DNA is TGTGCCAGCAGTGTGGCGCGGGAGCCCTACGAGCAGTACTTC.

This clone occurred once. As DNA, the CDR3 is TGTGCCACCAGCAGAGGGACTGGCCGCTCTGGAAACACCATATATTTT. Translated, it gives CATSRGTGRSGNTIYF. The genes are TRBV15 and TRBJ1-3; D is unresolved. The CDR3 totals 16 residues. Germline V CDR1 and CDR2: LNHNV, YYDKDF (reference sequence). The V end was cut by 1 base, the J end by 0 bases, with 10 bases between.

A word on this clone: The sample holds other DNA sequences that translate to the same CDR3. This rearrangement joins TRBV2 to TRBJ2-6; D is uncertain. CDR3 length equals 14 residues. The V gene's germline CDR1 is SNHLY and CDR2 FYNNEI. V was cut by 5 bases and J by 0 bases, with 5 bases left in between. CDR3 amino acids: CASSLNSGANVLTF. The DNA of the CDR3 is TGTGCCAGCAGTCTGAACTCTGGGGCCAACGTCCTGACTTTC.